The clone carrying this TCR beta chain was recorded once. Its antigen remains unidentified. CDR3 length: 14 residues. V trimming: 6 bases; J trimming: 4 bases; junction bases outside the gene matches: 6. Looked up from germline, CDR1 is MNHNS and CDR2 is SASEGT. The sample belongs to a study of chemoradiotherapy in HPV16-positive cancers. Profiled with immunoSEQ multiplex PCR; TCRdb holds only in-frame clones, not every one. The sample records about 21,000 clones, 75% to 90% being singletons. Over chemoradiotherapy, repertoires were sampled more than once. Study-level findings and limits: Better recurrence-free survival went with HPV-responsive T-cell expansion in HPV16-positive patients. HPV-specific T cells were functionally defined from only a couple of HPV16-positive patients.

This clonotype was sampled from a human donor with HPV-associated anogenital cancer. The chain uses TRBV6-1 and TRBJ1-5; 7 bases align to TRBD1. The input for sequencing was blood, taken from a patient who underwent chemoradiotherapy. CDR3 coding DNA: TGTGCCAGCAGGGTAGGACAGGCTAATCAGCCCCAGCATTTT. Translation gives CASRVGQANQPQHF.